Described below is a single T cell receptor (beta chain) sequence and its context. What it recognizes is unknown. These data are taken from a study of T-cell memory formation after mild COVID-19. Study details: Clustering of TCRs was largely donor specific.

TCRdb reprocessed the 5' RACE reads with MiXCR, giving one entry per CDR3 protein. The data show roughly 190,000 distinct CDR3 sequences, roughly a tenth seen once. The trim removed 0 bases at V and 5 bases at J, leaving 2 bases unmatched. Per germline, CDR1 MNHNS and CDR2 SASEGT. This CDR3 comprises 15 residues. Study results and caveats: The study found balanced CD4/CD8 in clones contracting day 15 to 85 and a CD4+ lean in later expanders.

The receptor comes from a young man who had mild COVID-19 (a few samples of this study predate the infection). Cell type and time point are not known. The sequencing input was PBMCs or a T cell subset sorted from them (not recorded which). This chain links TRBV6-1 with TRBJ2-1; 9 bases align to TRBD2. The CDR3 protein is CASSEASGGHNEQFF. The CDR3 region has the DNA TGTGCCAGCAGTGAAGCTAGCGGGGGACACAATGAGCAGTTCTTC.